Following are 32 T cell receptor beta chains from one sample sequenced in a study of molecular identifiers for immune sequencing clone quantification. TCRdb itself ran the PCR reads through MiXCR, one entry per CDR3 protein. Of around 480,000 distinct CDR3 sequences in the sample, around 23% were seen once. Input material: naive CD8+ T cells from blood, with Jurkat cell RNA spiked in. The sample's subset: FACS-sorted CD8+CD4-CCR7+CD45RA+ naive T cells. Receptors were obtained from a human donor in good health. Some libraries in this study had Jurkat cell RNA spiked in.

This clonotype was found many times. The genes are TRBV25-1 and TRBJ2-1; no firm D call. The CDR3 is made up of 12 amino acids. Per germline, CDR1 MGHDK and CDR2 SYGVNS. V dropped 1 base and J dropped 11 bases, with 9 bases sitting between them. As DNA, the CDR3 is TGTGCCAGCAGTGAATTCAGGTCGAAGCAGTTCTTC. Amino acid sequence: CASSEFRSKQFF. Drawing the rest from reference TRBV25-1 and TRBJ2-1, the complete variable domain is EADIYQTPRYLVIGTGKKITLECSQTMGHDKMYWYQQDPGMELHLIHYSYGVNSTEKGDLSSESTVSRIRTEHFPLTLESARPSHTSQYLCASSEFRSKQFFGPGTRLTVL.

This clonotype was observed at least ten times. This CDR3 reads CASGPPGSYEQYF. CDR3 in DNA: TGTGCTAGTGGCCCGCCGGGCTCCTACGAGCAGTACTTC. The rearrangement joins TRBV12-5 to TRBJ2-7; unclear D gene. CDR3 size: 13 residues. The V end lost 6 bases, the J end lost 0 bases, and 9 bases lay between the germline ends. Germline V gene lookup returns CDR1 LGHNT and CDR2 FRNRAP.

The chain recombines TRBV6-5 with TRBJ1-1; maybe TRBD1 (5 bases). The germline CDR1 and CDR2 sequences are MNHEY and SVGAGI. The V and J ends lost 11 bases and 0 bases respectively, with 16 bases between them. The CDR3 has 14 residues. As DNA, the CDR3 is TGTGCCGGCTCCCGAGGGACGGTGAACACTGAAGCTTTCTTT. It translates to CAGSRGTVNTEAFF.

This clonotype has a count of ten or more. This chain joins TRBV19 and TRBJ2-7, with 7 bases that match TRBD1. This CDR3 has 15 amino acids. The V segment lost 3 bases and the J segment 2 bases; nucleotides outside the gene matches: 7. From germline, CDR1 is LNHDA and CDR2 SQIVND (reference sequence). CDR3 amino acids: CASSIGSGTAYEQYF. Written as DNA, the CDR3 is TGTGCCAGTAGTATTGGTTCCGGGACAGCCTACGAGCAGTACTTC.

Turning to this clonotype: Since the CDR3 does not end with the conserved phenylalanine or tryptophan, this likely comes from a read error. The chain couples TRBV7-7 to TRBJ1-4; 9 bases are a match to TRBD1. The CDR3 is 14 residues long. Trimming at V came to 5 bases and at J to 5 bases, leaving 3 bases not matched to a gene. Germline values: CDR1 SSHAT, CDR2 FNYEAQ (reference sequence). CDR3 amino acids: CASSPGTGNEKLFI. As DNA, the CDR3 is TGTGCCAGCAGCCCCGGGACAGGGAATGAAAAACTGTTTATT.

This clonotype was counted a few times. The chain combines TRBV28 with TRBJ1-1; a possible D gene is TRBD1 (5 bases). Germline CDR1 reads MDHEN; CDR2 reads SYDVKM. The CDR3 consists of 14 residues. V dropped 2 bases and J dropped 5 bases, with 12 bases sitting between them. CDR3 nucleotide sequence: TGTGCCAGCAGTTTAAATCTGGGGGGAACTGAAGCTTTCTTT. Amino acids: CASSLNLGGTEAFF.

For this clonotype: This could be a read error, since a much larger clone is one nucleotide away. The CDR3 DNA reads as TGTGCCAGCAGCCGCGCACGGGTCATGGAGCCCCAGCGTTTT. As protein: CASSRARVMEPQRF. The chain carries TRBV28 and TRBJ1-5; no clear D gene. Germline CDR1 reads MDHEN; CDR2 reads SYDVKM. This CDR3 comprises 14 residues.

There are a few counts of this clonotype. This sequence joins TRBV9 and TRBJ2-2, with D uncertain. Trimming left V 2 bases short and J 6 bases short, with 11 bases between. CDR1 and CDR2 from the germline V gene are SGDLS and YYNGEE. The CDR3 spans 14 residues. CDR3 coding DNA: TGTGCCAGCAGCGTTTTCGTCAGCGCCGGGGAGCTGTTTTTT. Its protein product is CASSVFVSAGELFF.

This clonotype was detected a few times. CDR3 in DNA: TGTGCCAGCAGTTCAGACAGGGAAGGCACCTATGGCTACACCTTC. Translating gives CASSSDREGTYGYTF. This sequence joins TRBV28 and TRBJ1-2; 7 bases align to TRBD1. The ends lost 4 bases at V and 4 bases at J; junction bases unmatched: 9. The CDR3 runs 15 residues. Per germline, CDR1 MDHEN and CDR2 SYDVKM.

The rearrangement links TRBV10-2 to TRBJ2-1, with TRBD2 matching over 9 bases. Germline V gene sequence: CDR1 WSHSY, CDR2 SAAADI. The CDR3 totals 16 residues. V was pared by 4 bases and J by 0 bases, with 4 bases of the junction left unmatched. CDR3 residues: CASSVGRGGSYNEQFF. Written as DNA, the CDR3 is TGCGCCAGCAGTGTGGGGCGGGGGGGCTCCTACAATGAGCAGTTCTTC.

This clonotype was seen a few times. The chain employs TRBV28 and TRBJ1-5; TRBD1 is a possible D gene (5 bases). In germline, CDR1 is MDHEN, CDR2 SYDVKM. V was shortened by 3 bases and J by 5 bases, with 14 bases between the two germline ends. The CDR3 sequence is 15 residues long. The CDR3 sequence is CASSLFRGADQPQHF. CDR3 bases: TGTGCCAGCAGTTTGTTTAGAGGGGCCGATCAGCCCCAGCATTTT.

This clonotype came up many times. This chain links TRBV6-5 with TRBJ2-7; 8 positions match TRBD1. The CDR3 totals 14 residues. Germline CDR1 and CDR2: MNHEY and SVGAGI. Trimming at V came to 6 bases and at J to 2 bases, leaving 6 bases not matched to a gene. CDR3 DNA: TGTGCCAGCAGCCCCGACAGGGGACCCTACGAGCAGTACTTC. It encodes CASSPDRGPYEQYF.

This clonotype was counted between two and nine times. J is TRBJ2-2 and V is TRBV3-1, with TRBD1 identical over 9 bases. V was pared by 6 bases and J by 6 bases, with 14 bases of the junction left unmatched. CDR1 LGHDT and CDR2 YNNKEL come from the germline V gene (reference sequence). The length of the CDR3 is 17 residues. The chain's CDR3 is CASRPLSGQGVAGELFF. In DNA, the CDR3 is TGTGCCAGCAGACCTCTATCGGGACAGGGAGTAGCCGGGGAGCTGTTTTTT. Combining the CDR3 with reference TRBV3-1 and TRBJ2-2 gives the whole variable domain DTAVSQTPKYLVTQMGNDKSIKCEQNLGHDTMYWYKQDSKKFLKIMFSYNNKELIINETVPNRFSPKSPDKAHLNLHINSLELGDSAVYFCASRPLSGQGVAGELFFGEGSRLTVL.

Ten or more counts support this clonotype. This chain connects TRBV7-9 to TRBJ1-1, with D unresolved. Trimming stripped 1 base from V and 4 bases from J, with 4 bases between. This CDR3 has 12 amino acids. Germline CDR1 reads SEHNR; CDR2 reads FQNEAQ (reference sequence). The CDR3 sequence: CASSLDVTEAFF. The CDR3 DNA reads TGTGCCAGCAGCTTAGACGTCACTGAAGCTTTCTTT.

The rearrangement joins TRBV12-3 or TRBV12-4 to TRBJ2-3; no definite D call. CDR3 size: 15 residues. Trimming cost V 3 bases and J 1 base, with 11 bases left between them. The CDR3 sequence: CASSLSWARTDTQYF. The CDR3 coding sequence is TGTGCCAGCAGTTTGTCGTGGGCCCGCACAGATACGCAGTATTTT.

This clonotype was picked up a small number of times. This rearrangement joins TRBV28 to TRBJ2-7; TRBD2 matches at 12 bases. This CDR3 has 15 amino acids. The germline gives CDR1 MDHEN, CDR2 SYDVKM. The trim removed 7 bases at V and 4 bases at J, leaving 8 bases unmatched. In DNA form, the CDR3 reads TGTGCCAGCACCCTTACTAGCGGGAGGTCGTACGAGCAGTACTTC. Protein: CASTLTSGRSYEQYF. Using reference TRBV28 and TRBJ2-7 for the parts outside the CDR3, the full variable domain is DVKVTQSSRYLVKRTGEKVFLECVQDMDHENMFWYRQDPGLGLRLIYFSYDVKMKEKGDIPEGYSVSREKKERFSLILESASTNQTSMYLCASTLTSGRSYEQYFGPGTRLTVT.

As concerns this clonotype: A much larger clone lies one base from this, so it may be a read error. CDR3 in amino acids: CACSARTEDGYTF. DNA of the CDR3: TGTGCCTGCAGCGCGCGGACAGAGGATGGCTACACCTTC. The rearrangement links TRBV5-4 to TRBJ1-2, with D possibly being TRBD1 (6 bases). The CDR3 has 13 residues. Germline CDR1 and CDR2: SGHNT and YYREEE (reference sequence).

Of note for this clonotype: At one end the junction does not follow the germline gene, possibly because of a read error. The rearrangement links TRBV7-9 to TRBJ1-3; unclear D gene. Germline CDR1 SEHNR, CDR2 FQNEAQ (reference sequence). The CDR3 spans 12 residues. The CDR3 DNA sequence: TGTGCCAGCAGCTTATCAGGAAACACCAGATATTTT. Translation gives CASSLSGNTRYF.

There are a few counts of this clonotype. The chain links TRBV6-5 to TRBJ2-5; D remains ambiguous. This CDR3 has 14 residues. Trimming took off 2 bases at V and 4 bases at J, with 11 bases between the two ends. Germline CDR1 and CDR2: MNHEY and SVGAGI. DNA for the CDR3: TGTGCCAGCAGTTACATTAGTATTGGAGAGACCCAGTACTTC. This codes for CASSYISIGETQYF.

The rearrangement links TRBV9 to TRBJ1-1; the match to TRBD1 covers 10 bases. The CDR3 loop spans 16 amino acids. Germline V gene lookup returns CDR1 SGDLS and CDR2 YYNGEE. The V gene end was trimmed by 7 bases and the J gene end by 0 bases; junction bases not matched to a gene: 9. The CDR3 DNA is TGTGCCAGCGCTCGTAGGGACAGGGGCCTGAACACTGAAGCTTTCTTT. It yields the protein CASARRDRGLNTEAFF.

A remark on this clonotype: A read error may produce the germline difference seen at one junction end. V gene TRBV5-6 combines with J gene TRBJ1-5; D might be TRBD1 (5 bases). The germline V gene encodes CDR1 SGHDT and CDR2 YYEEEE. This CDR3 region has 13 residues. In nucleotides, the CDR3 is TGTGCCCGCAGCTTGGGGGGAGGTCAGCCCCAGCATTTT. Protein: CARSLGGGQPQHF.

This clonotype was observed at least ten times. V and J are TRBV24-1 and TRBJ2-1; 7 bases map to TRBD2. With V trimmed by 4 bases and J by 3 bases, 5 bases remained unmatched. The length of the CDR3 is 15 residues. The germline V gene has CDR1 KGHDR and CDR2 SFDVKD. CDR3 sequence: CATSEGDYLYNEQFF. The CDR3 DNA is TGTGCCACCAGTGAAGGGGACTACCTCTACAATGAGCAGTTCTTC.

Comment on this clonotype: This sequence may be a read error, since a much larger clone differs from it by one base. V and J are TRBV11-2 and TRBJ2-7, with TRBD1 identical over 7 bases. The CDR3 is made up of 13 amino acids. Germline V lookup: CDR1 SGHAT, CDR2 FQNNGV. The V segment lost 6 bases and the J segment 2 bases; nucleotides outside the gene matches: 4. The CDR3 region is CASSKGQPYEQYF. CDR3 DNA: TGTGCCAGCAGTAAGGGACAGCCCTACGAGCAGTACTTC.

This clonotype appeared a few times. V is TRBV7-9 and J is TRBJ2-7; D not resolved. Trimming cost V 5 bases and J 3 bases, with 17 bases left between them. CDR3 size: 15 residues. CDR1 and CDR2 (germline): SEHNR, FQNEAQ (reference sequence). CDR3 nucleotides: TGTGCCAGCAGCACCCAAACCGGGTTTGACTACGAGCAGTACTTC. It codes for CASSTQTGFDYEQYF.

Turning to this clonotype: A single base separates this from a much larger clone, so it may be a read error. The chain uses TRBV7-9 and TRBJ1-1, with D possibly TRBD1 on 5 matching bases. The ends were cut back, 1 base at V and 11 bases at J, with 11 bases in the middle. Germline-derived CDR1 and CDR2 are SEHNR and FQNEAQ (reference sequence). The CDR3 loop spans 12 amino acids. The CDR3 loop is CASSLGGRRAFF. The DNA for the CDR3 is TGTGCCAGCAGCTTAGGGGGCAGGAGGGCTTTCTTT. Based on the CDR3 plus reference TRBV7-9 and TRBJ1-1, the full variable domain is DTGVSQNPRHKITKRGQNVTFRCDPISEHNRLYWYRQTLGQGPEFLTYFQNEAQLEKSRLLSDRFSAERPKGSFSTLEIQRTEQGDSAMYLCASSLGGRRAFFGQGTRLTVV.

This clonotype was counted between two and nine times. This chain uses TRBV7-9 with TRBJ1-1; 7 bases fit TRBD1. CDR3 length: 13 amino acids. J gave up 5 bases and V 5 bases, and 5 bases lay outside the gene matches. Germline V gene sequence: CDR1 SEHNR, CDR2 FQNEAQ (reference sequence). The CDR3 DNA sequence: TGTGCCAGCAGCCGACAGGGTGAAACTGAAGCTTTCTTT. Its protein product is CASSRQGETEAFF.

The chain has TRBV27 and TRBJ2-1; D possibly corresponds to TRBD2 (6 bases). V was clipped by 3 bases and J by 7 bases, with 10 bases between them. CDR1 and CDR2 (germline): MNHEY, SMNVEV (reference sequence). The length of the CDR3 is 13 residues. The CDR3 sequence: CASSLPTRNEQFF. The DNA of the CDR3 is TGTGCCAGCAGTTTGCCGACTAGGAATGAGCAGTTCTTC.

This clonotype was detected only a few times. The gene calls are TRBV5-4 and TRBJ2-1, with a tentative D call TRBD2 (6 bases). The V end was cut by 4 bases, the J end by 2 bases, with 13 bases between. This CDR3 is built from 15 residues. Germline CDR1 is SGHNT and CDR2 is YYREEE (reference sequence). The CDR3 DNA reads TGTGCCAGCAGCCTTAGACTAGACACCTACAATGAGCAGTTCTTC. Its translation is CASSLRLDTYNEQFF. Filled out from reference TRBV5-4 and TRBJ2-1, the complete variable domain reads ETGVTQSPTHLIKTRGQQVTLRCSSQSGHNTVSWYQQALGQGPQFIFQYYREEENGRGNFPPRFSGLQFPNYSSELNVNALELDDSALYLCASSLRLDTYNEQFFGPGTRLTVL.

With regard to this clonotype: Since a much larger clone is just one base distant, this may be a read error. The chain links TRBV30 to TRBJ2-3; D gene ambiguous. Germline V gives CDR1 GTSNPN, CDR2 SVGIG (reference sequence). The CDR3 is 13 residues long. In DNA form, the CDR3 reads TGTGCCTGGAGTGTTGCTCGCACAGATAAGCAGTATTTT. This encodes CAWSVARTDKQYF.

This clonotype was seen a few times. The chain recombines TRBV7-2 with TRBJ2-7; no reliable D call. Germline V CDR1 and CDR2: SGHTA, FQGNSA. This CDR3 spans 16 amino acids. Trimming took off 5 bases at V and 3 bases at J, with 20 bases between the two ends. CDR3 region: CASSPSIVAESYEQYF. The CDR3 DNA reads as TGTGCCAGCAGCCCCTCCATCGTCGCGGAAAGCTACGAGCAGTACTTC.

This clonotype has a count of ten or more. The rearrangement uses TRBV15 and TRBJ2-3; 8 bases fit TRBD1. J gave up 0 bases and V 3 bases, and 11 bases lay outside the gene matches. CDR1 and CDR2 from the germline V gene are LNHNV and YYDKDF (reference sequence). The CDR3 runs 18 residues. This chain's CDR3 is CATSRRQGPRPSTDTQYF. CDR3 nucleotide sequence: TGTGCCACCAGCAGGAGACAGGGGCCGAGGCCGAGCACAGATACGCAGTATTTT.

This clonotype was counted a few times. The gene calls are TRBV5-1 and TRBJ1-4; TRBD1 agrees at 7 bases. Germline V gene lookup returns CDR1 SGHRS and CDR2 YFSETQ. The CDR3 sequence is 17 residues long. The trim removed 6 bases at V and 5 bases at J, leaving 16 bases unmatched. CDR3 region: CASTRDGRGFGNEKLFF. The CDR3 nucleotides are TGCGCCAGCACCAGGGACGGCAGGGGGTTTGGGAATGAAAAACTGTTTTTT.